Following are 32 T cell receptor beta chains from one sample sequenced in a study of blood T cell dynamics during melanoma immunotherapy. As to time point: week 3, after first cycle of checkpoint inhibitor. Generated by immunoSEQ multiplex PCR, the TCRdb table keeps only in-frame clones and is missing some. Among 15,000 to 20,000 clones listed, 94% were seen once. Material: effector memory CD8+ T cells from blood, obtained from a patient treated with checkpoint blockade. These receptor sequences come from a human donor with melanoma.

With respect to this clone: Other DNA sequences in this sample translate to the same CDR3. This rearrangement joins TRBV28 to TRBJ2-2; D uncertain. The CDR3 is made up of 12 amino acids. Trimming took 2 bases from V and 3 from J, leaving 1 base between them. Germline V CDR1 and CDR2: MDHEN, SYDVKM. The CDR3 coding sequence is TGTGCCAGCAGTTTAGACACCGGGGAGCTGTTTTTT. Protein sequence: CASSLDTGELFF.

This sequence joins TRBV28 and TRBJ2-7, with unresolved D. Trimming pared 1 base from V and 7 bases from J, leaving 8 bases between. CDR1 and CDR2 (germline): MDHEN, SYDVKM. CDR3 length: 12 residues. The CDR3: CASSLSAYEQYF. The CDR3 bases are TGTGCCAGCAGTTTATCGGCTTATGAGCAGTACTTC. The whole variable domain, remainder taken from reference TRBV28 and TRBJ2-7, is DVKVTQSSRYLVKRTGEKVFLECVQDMDHENMFWYRQDPGLGLRLIYFSYDVKMKEKGDIPEGYSVSREKKERFSLILESASTNQTSMYLCASSLSAYEQYFGPGTRLTVT.

The chain is built from TRBV9 and TRBJ2-7; 7 positions match TRBD2. J was trimmed by 5 bases and V by 0 bases; bases with no gene match: 2. The germline V gene encodes CDR1 SGDLS and CDR2 YYNGEE. This CDR3 contains 13 residues. CDR3 amino acids: CASSVGSGNEQYF. The CDR3 nucleotides are TGTGCCAGCAGCGTAGGGAGCGGGAACGAGCAGTACTTC.

The J gene is TRBJ2-7, the V gene TRBV28; 7 nucleotides align to TRBD2. Trimming at V came to 6 bases and at J to 0 bases, leaving 14 bases not matched to a gene. Looked up from germline, CDR1 is MDHEN and CDR2 is SYDVKM. The CDR3 length is 17 residues. The CDR3 DNA is TGTGCCAGCAGATCCCGTCTAGGCGGGAGTCCCTCCTACGAGCAGTACTTC. Translation: CASRSRLGGSPSYEQYF.

The V and J genes are TRBV5-1 and TRBJ2-5; D not certain. The J call may be incorrect, as the DNA end agrees better with TRBJ2-7. Germline-derived CDR1 and CDR2 are SGHRS and YFSETQ. The CDR3 totals 15 residues. As DNA, the CDR3 is TGCGCCAGCAGCTCGAAAGTGGACGGTCTTGCCGAGCAGTACTTC. Translation: CASSSKVDGLAEQYF.

The V gene is TRBV11-2, the J gene TRBJ2-2, with 7 bases identical to TRBD2. CDR3 length: 18 amino acids. The V gene end was trimmed by 3 bases and the J gene end by 4 bases; junction bases not matched to a gene: 14. Per the germline V gene, CDR1 is SGHAT and CDR2 is FQNNGV. The DNA for the CDR3 is TGTGCCAGCAGCTTCCCCCTTGGGCGGGAGAAGAGCACCGGGGAGCTGTTTTTT. Protein: CASSFPLGREKSTGELFF.

The rearrangement joins TRBV5-4 to TRBJ2-5; 8 nucleotides match TRBD2. The J call may be faulty, since TRBJ2-7 better matches the DNA end. The CDR3 totals 15 residues. From germline, CDR1 is SGHNT and CDR2 YYREEE (reference sequence). Here the CDR3 DNA reads TGTGCCAGCAGCTTAAAGCGGGAGAGCTTCTACGAGCAGTACTTC. Translation: CASSLKRESFYEQYF.

This clone appeared once. The CDR3 DNA is TGTGCCAGCAGCGTAGCAGCTTTCTCCTACGAGCAGTACTTC. Amino acid sequence: CASSVAAFSYEQYF. The chain recombines TRBV9 with TRBJ2-7, with D uncertain. Between the trimmed V and J ends, which lost 0 bases and 0 bases, there was a span of 7 bases. This CDR3 contains 14 residues. The germline gives CDR1 SGDLS, CDR2 YYNGEE.

V is TRBV7-9 and J is TRBJ1-3; maybe TRBD1 (5 bases). The CDR3 is made up of 17 amino acids. Germline V gene data show CDR1 as SEHNR and CDR2 as FQNEAQ (reference sequence). Between the trimmed V and J ends, which lost 11 bases and 2 bases, there was a span of 25 bases. CDR3 amino acids: CAAHGGEGVFPGNTIYF. In nucleotides, the CDR3 is TGTGCCGCCCATGGGGGAGAGGGTGTGTTTCCTGGAAACACCATATATTTT.

In its sample, this clone was seen once. The CDR3 loop is CASSFEYTDTQYF. CDR3 nucleotides: TGTGCCAGCAGCTTCGAGTATACAGATACGCAGTATTTT. This chain uses TRBV7-3 with TRBJ2-3, with D unresolved. This CDR3 contains 13 residues. Germline V lookup: CDR1 SGHTA, CDR2 FQGTGA. V lost 3 bases and J lost 3, with 7 bases in between.

The V and J genes are TRBV28 and TRBJ2-1, with a possible D match to TRBD2 (5 bases). CDR1 and CDR2 from the germline V gene are MDHEN and SYDVKM. V was trimmed by 8 bases and J by 3 bases, leaving 14 bases between them. This CDR3 spans 14 amino acids. CDR3 nucleotides: TGTGCCAGCCTGGCCAGCGGAAACTACAATGAGCAGTTCTTC. Its protein is CASLASGNYNEQFF.

The chain links TRBV9 to TRBJ2-1; D might be TRBD2 (6 bases). The germline V gene encodes CDR1 SGDLS and CDR2 YYNGEE. V shed 0 bases and J shed 0 bases, with 13 bases lying between them. The CDR3 has 17 amino acids. In DNA form, the CDR3 reads TGTGCCAGCAGCGTAGAAGTCTACGGGGGCTCCTACAATGAGCAGTTCTTC. Protein sequence: CASSVEVYGGSYNEQFF.

The rearrangement joins TRBV27 to TRBJ2-3; D not certain. V lost 4 bases and J 2 bases, leaving 10 bases between the germline ends. Germline CDR1 is MNHEY and CDR2 is SMNVEV (reference sequence). The CDR3 is made up of 14 amino acids. The CDR3 spells CASSWASPTDTQYF. DNA for the CDR3: TGTGCCAGCAGTTGGGCCAGCCCCACAGATACGCAGTATTTT.

This clone was detected only a few times. The gene calls are TRBV5-1 and TRBJ1-1; D gene uncertain. Germline V gives CDR1 SGHRS, CDR2 YFSETQ. This CDR3 is 16 amino acids long. Trimming pared 3 bases from V and 0 bases from J, leaving 15 bases between. The CDR3 loop reads CASSSHGNQLNTEAFF. DNA for the CDR3: TGCGCCAGCAGCTCCCACGGGAACCAATTGAACACTGAAGCTTTCTTT.

This chain uses TRBV28 with TRBJ2-2, with TRBD2 matching over 9 bases. Germline trimming cut 4 bases from V and 3 bases from J; bases unmatched to any gene: 9. CDR1 MDHEN and CDR2 SYDVKM come from the germline V gene. CDR3 length equals 17 residues. CDR3 nucleotide sequence: TGTGCCAGCAGTTACTGGGCTAGCGGGACTCACACCGGGGAGCTGTTTTTT. This sequence encodes CASSYWASGTHTGELFF.

Regarding this clone: Within the sample, other DNA sequences also encode this same CDR3. The V call is TRBV19, the J call TRBJ2-3; maybe TRBD1 (5 bases). V lost 1 base, J lost 4 bases, and 6 bases lay in between. Germline assignment: CDR1 LNHDA and CDR2 SQIVND (reference sequence). This CDR3 region has 13 residues. The CDR3 DNA is TGTGCCAGTAGTATAGGCAGGGCAGATACGCAGTATTTT. It encodes CASSIGRADTQYF.

This clone was seen only once. The rearrangement joins TRBV9 to TRBJ1-2; 8 bases agree with TRBD1. This CDR3 is 13 amino acids long. Trimming removed 4 bases from V and 8 bases from J; junction bases left unmatched: 7. Germline CDR1 reads SGDLS; CDR2 reads YYNGEE. CDR3 amino acids: CASSLTGVGGYTF. The CDR3 DNA reads as TGTGCCAGCAGCTTGACAGGGGTGGGAGGCTACACCTTC.

The chain has TRBV9 and TRBJ1-2; TRBD1 aligns across 7 bases. V was pared by 4 bases and J by 5 bases, with 5 bases of the junction left unmatched. This CDR3 spans 13 amino acids. Germline V gives CDR1 SGDLS, CDR2 YYNGEE. The CDR3 nucleotides read TGTGCCAGCAGCCCTGGGACAGAATATGGCTACACCTTC. It codes for CASSPGTEYGYTF.

CDR3: CASSIGTDHEQYF. Written as DNA, the CDR3 is TGTGCCAGCAGCATCGGGACAGATCACGAGCAGTACTTC. The V gene is TRBV7-9, the J gene TRBJ2-7; the match to TRBD1 covers 7 bases. CDR1 is SEHNR, CDR2 FQNEAQ, per germline (reference sequence). Trimming cost V 5 bases and J 5 bases; bases outside gene matches: 6. The CDR3 runs to 13 residues.

V gene TRBV6-1 combines with J gene TRBJ2-1; possibly TRBD2 for D (6 bases). Germline loops: CDR1 MNHNS, CDR2 SASEGT. CDR3 length equals 12 residues. The V gene lost 8 bases and the J gene lost 5 bases, with 10 bases spanning the gap. For the CDR3, the DNA is TGTGCCAGCCGGGACTTGGACAATGAGCAGTTCTTC. Its translation is CASRDLDNEQFF.

The chain carries TRBV27 and TRBJ2-5; unclear D gene. The CDR3 sequence is 13 residues long. V shed 6 bases and J shed 2 bases, with 10 bases lying between them. The V gene's germline CDR1 is MNHEY and CDR2 SMNVEV (reference sequence). Written as DNA, the CDR3 is TGTGCCAGCAGCCGTTACATACAAGAGACCCAGTACTTC. It translates to CASSRYIQETQYF.

The CDR3 reads CASSFWQDAAYEQYF. The CDR3 DNA reads TGTGCCAGCAGTTTCTGGCAGGACGCCGCCTACGAGCAGTACTTC. The gene calls are TRBV28 and TRBJ2-7; D uncertain. The ends were cut back, 3 bases at V and 2 bases at J, with 14 bases in the middle. The germline CDR1 and CDR2 sequences are MDHEN and SYDVKM. The CDR3 spans 15 residues.

The CDR3 DNA is TGTGCCAGCAGCTTCACGACAGGCGCCTACGAGCAGTACTTC. It is translated as CASSFTTGAYEQYF. The chain recombines TRBV5-6 with TRBJ2-7; D perhaps matches TRBD1 (6 bases). This CDR3 contains 14 residues. The germline V gene encodes CDR1 SGHDT and CDR2 YYEEEE. V was cut by 2 bases and J by 2 bases, with 11 bases left in between.

V gene TRBV25-1 combines with J gene TRBJ2-1, with D perhaps TRBD2 (6 bases). The germline V gene encodes CDR1 MGHDK and CDR2 SYGVNS. The CDR3 covers 15 residues. Trimming stripped 1 base from V and 3 bases from J, with 10 bases between. CDR3 residues: CASSESGGDYNEQFF. The CDR3 DNA is TGTGCCAGCAGTGAATCTGGAGGGGACTACAATGAGCAGTTCTTC.

The CDR3 DNA is TGTGCCAGCAGTTCGGGACGTGGCTACACCTTC. Translation: CASSSGRGYTF. The gene calls are TRBV6-6 and TRBJ1-2; the D gene is possibly TRBD1 (5 bases). Germline V gene lookup returns CDR1 MNHNY and CDR2 SVGAGI (reference sequence). The CDR3 totals 11 residues. V lost 4 bases and J 7 bases, leaving 7 bases between the germline ends.

The chain recombines TRBV27 with TRBJ2-4, with no clear D. Deletions cut 6 bases from V and 5 bases from J, with 8 bases between. CDR3 length equals 12 residues. Germline V gene sequence: CDR1 MNHEY, CDR2 SMNVEV (reference sequence). The CDR3 is CASRGIQNIQYF. CDR3 nucleotides: TGTGCCAGCAGGGGGATCCAAAACATTCAGTACTTC.

The chain is built from TRBV28 and TRBJ2-5; D is undetermined. This CDR3 is 14 amino acids long. Germline CDR1 reads MDHEN; CDR2 reads SYDVKM. V was clipped by 3 bases and J by 0 bases, with 8 bases between them. The CDR3 reads CASSFKQYQETQYF. CDR3 bases: TGTGCCAGCAGTTTCAAACAGTACCAAGAGACCCAGTACTTC.

This chain's CDR3 is CASSILVNEQFF. DNA for the CDR3: TGTGCCAGCAGCATCCTAGTGAATGAGCAGTTCTTC. The chain links TRBV7-8 to TRBJ2-1; D is ambiguous. The CDR3 is 12 residues long. Germline V gene data show CDR1 as SGHVS and CDR2 as FQNEAQ. V was shortened by 5 bases and J by 7 bases, with 9 bases between the two germline ends.

The CDR3 DNA is TGTGCCAGCAGCGCCAGACTAGATACGCAGTATTTT. This encodes CASSARLDTQYF. The chain links TRBV9 to TRBJ2-3, with D unclear. Deletions cut 3 bases from V and 5 bases from J, with 7 bases between. CDR3 length: 12 residues. Germline CDR1 is SGDLS and CDR2 is YYNGEE.

The CDR3 DNA follows: TGTGCCAGCAGCACCAGCTTGACCCCATACGAGCAGTACTTC. Translated, it gives CASSTSLTPYEQYF. This chain uses TRBV11-1 with TRBJ2-7; no clear D. The CDR3 runs to 14 residues. With 5 bases removed from V and 4 bases from J, the gap between germline ends came to 15 bases. Germline CDR1 SGHAT, CDR2 FQDESV (reference sequence).

This clone is a singleton in its sample. The chain links TRBV28 to TRBJ1-2; 7 positions agree with TRBD1. Germline V gives CDR1 MDHEN, CDR2 SYDVKM. V shed 3 bases, J shed 8 bases, and the junction held 9 bases outside the gene matches. CDR3 length equals 14 residues. This CDR3 is CASSFVRTGQGYTF. The CDR3 DNA follows: TGTGCCAGCAGTTTCGTTCGGACAGGTCAAGGCTACACCTTC.

The chain joins TRBV6-5 to TRBJ1-5; D gene uncertain. The germline gives CDR1 MNHEY, CDR2 SVGAGI. There are 14 residues in the CDR3. Trimming took 4 bases from V and 0 from J, leaving 7 bases between them. The CDR3: CASSSGYSNQPQHF. The CDR3 coding sequence is TGTGCCAGCAGTTCCGGATATAGCAATCAGCCCCAGCATTTT.